The sequence of this T cell receptor (beta chain) was determined in a study of cytomegalovirus exposure and HLA in healthy donors. Whole-study results and caveats: In a later analysis, at a false discovery rate of 0.05, 17,000 or so TCR beta sequences matched HLA alleles.

About this clone itself: The antigen is unknown.

Trimming took off 4 bases at V and 0 bases at J, with 11 bases between the two ends. The V gene's germline CDR1 is SGHRS and CDR2 YFSETQ. This CDR3 is 15 amino acids long. The PCR contained 60 Vbeta and 13 Jbeta primers. Only in-frame clones appear in the TCRdb table, and some are missing; sequencing was by immunoSEQ multiplex PCR. This specimen shows 35,000 to 45,000 clones; the ten leading clones hold 2.5% to 3.5%. Sequencing was carried out using PBMCs. The chain joins TRBV5-1 to TRBJ1-3; perhaps TRBD1 as D (6 bases). This TCR was sampled from a woman younger than 45 in good health and CMV-seropositive. Here the CDR3 reads CASSLGQRSGNTIYF. The CDR3 region has the DNA TGCGCCAGCAGCCTAGGACAGCGCTCTGGAAACACCATATATTTT.